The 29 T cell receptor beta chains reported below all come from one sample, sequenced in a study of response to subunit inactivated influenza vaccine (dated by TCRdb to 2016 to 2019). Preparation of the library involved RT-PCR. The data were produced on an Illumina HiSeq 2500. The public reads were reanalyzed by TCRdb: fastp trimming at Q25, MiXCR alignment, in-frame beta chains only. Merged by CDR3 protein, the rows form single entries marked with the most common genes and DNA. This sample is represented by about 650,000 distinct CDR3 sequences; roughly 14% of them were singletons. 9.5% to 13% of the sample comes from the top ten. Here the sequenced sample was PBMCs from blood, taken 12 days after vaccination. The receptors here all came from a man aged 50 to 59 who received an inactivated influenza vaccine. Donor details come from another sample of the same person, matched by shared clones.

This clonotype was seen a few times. This CDR3 is CASSLKSATGWETQYF. The CDR3 region has the DNA TGTGCCAGCAGTTTAAAGTCGGCGACAGGGTGGGAGACCCAGTACTTC. This sequence joins TRBV27 and TRBJ2-5; 7 bases are shared with TRBD1. Trimming took 2 bases from V and 5 from J; bases not matched to a gene: 11. CDR1 MNHEY and CDR2 SMNVEV come from the germline V gene (reference sequence). This CDR3 comprises 16 residues.

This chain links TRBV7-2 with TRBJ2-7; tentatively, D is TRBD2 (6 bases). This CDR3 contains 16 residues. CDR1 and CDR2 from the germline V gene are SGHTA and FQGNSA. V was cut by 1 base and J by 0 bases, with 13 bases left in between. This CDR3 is CASSLEGGVSSYEQYF. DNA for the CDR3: TGTGCCAGCAGCTTAGAAGGCGGGGTGAGCTCCTACGAGCAGTACTTC.

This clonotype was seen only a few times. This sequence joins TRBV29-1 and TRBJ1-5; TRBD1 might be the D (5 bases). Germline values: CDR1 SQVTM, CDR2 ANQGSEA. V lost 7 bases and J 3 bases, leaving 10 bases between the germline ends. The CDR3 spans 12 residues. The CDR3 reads CSAGDLNQPQHF. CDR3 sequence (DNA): TGCAGCGCTGGGGACCTCAATCAGCCCCAGCATTTT.

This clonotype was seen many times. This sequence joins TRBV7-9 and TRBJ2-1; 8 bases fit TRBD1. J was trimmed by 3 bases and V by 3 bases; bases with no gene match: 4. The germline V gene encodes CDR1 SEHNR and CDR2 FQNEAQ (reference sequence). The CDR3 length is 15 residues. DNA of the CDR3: TGTGCCAGCAGCTTCCTCGGACAGGGCTACAATGAGCAGTTCTTC. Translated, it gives CASSFLGQGYNEQFF. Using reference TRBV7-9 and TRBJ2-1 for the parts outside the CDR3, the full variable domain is DTGVSQNPRHKITKRGQNVTFRCDPISEHNRLYWYRQTLGQGPEFLTYFQNEAQLEKSRLLSDRFSAERPKGSFSTLEIQRTEQGDSAMYLCASSFLGQGYNEQFFGPGTRLTVL.

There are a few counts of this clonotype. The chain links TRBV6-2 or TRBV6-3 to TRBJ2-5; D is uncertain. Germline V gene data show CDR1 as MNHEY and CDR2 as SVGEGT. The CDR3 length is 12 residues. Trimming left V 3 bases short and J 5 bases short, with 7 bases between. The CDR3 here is CASSYLAETQYF. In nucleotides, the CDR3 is TGTGCCAGCAGTTATCTGGCGGAGACCCAGTACTTC.

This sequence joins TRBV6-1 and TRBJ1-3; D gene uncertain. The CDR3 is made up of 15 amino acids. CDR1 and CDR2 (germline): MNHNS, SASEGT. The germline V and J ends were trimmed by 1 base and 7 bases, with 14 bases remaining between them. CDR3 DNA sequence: TGTGCCAGCAGTGAAGAAGTCAGTTTAAGGAACACCATATATTTT. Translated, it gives CASSEEVSLRNTIYF.

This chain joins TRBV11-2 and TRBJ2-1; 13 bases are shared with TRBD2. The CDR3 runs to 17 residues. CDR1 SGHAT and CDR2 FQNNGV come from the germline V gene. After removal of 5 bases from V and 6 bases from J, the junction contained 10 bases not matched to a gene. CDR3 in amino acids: CASSLTSGGALANEQFF. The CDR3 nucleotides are TGTGCCAGCAGCCTTACTAGCGGGGGGGCCCTGGCCAATGAGCAGTTCTTC.

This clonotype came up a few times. As DNA, the CDR3 is TGCAGTGCTAGGCGGCAGGCTAATCAGCCCCAGCATTTT. It is translated as CSARRQANQPQHF. The V call is TRBV20-1, the J call TRBJ1-5; D call uncertain. The ends were cut back, 3 bases at V and 4 bases at J, with 10 bases in the middle. CDR1 DFQATT and CDR2 SNEGSKA come from the germline V gene (reference sequence). This CDR3 is built from 13 residues.

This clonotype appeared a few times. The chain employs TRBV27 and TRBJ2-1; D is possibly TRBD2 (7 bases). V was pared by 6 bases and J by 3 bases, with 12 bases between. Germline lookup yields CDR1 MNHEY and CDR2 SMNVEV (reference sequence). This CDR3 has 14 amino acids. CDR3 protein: CASRGGGHYNEQFF. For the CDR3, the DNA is TGTGCCAGCAGGGGCGGGGGCCACTACAATGAGCAGTTCTTC.

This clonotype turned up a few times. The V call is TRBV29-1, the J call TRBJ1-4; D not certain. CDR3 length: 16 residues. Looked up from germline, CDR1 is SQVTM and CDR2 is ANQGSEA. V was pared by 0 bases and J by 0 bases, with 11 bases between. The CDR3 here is CSVEEWGTATNEKLFF. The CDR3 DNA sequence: TGCAGCGTTGAAGAATGGGGAACGGCAACTAATGAAAAACTGTTTTTT.

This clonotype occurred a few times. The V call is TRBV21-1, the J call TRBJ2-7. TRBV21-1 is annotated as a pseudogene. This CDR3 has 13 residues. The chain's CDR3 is CASSKNRGHEQYF. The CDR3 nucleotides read TGTGCCAGCAGCAAAAATAGAGGCCACGAGCAGTACTTC.

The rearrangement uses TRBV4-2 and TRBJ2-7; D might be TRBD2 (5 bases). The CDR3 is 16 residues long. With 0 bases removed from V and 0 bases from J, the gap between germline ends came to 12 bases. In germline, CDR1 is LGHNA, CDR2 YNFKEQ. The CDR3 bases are TGTGCCAGCAGCCAAGAGCCCACCCGGGACTCCTACGAGCAGTACTTC. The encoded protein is CASSQEPTRDSYEQYF.

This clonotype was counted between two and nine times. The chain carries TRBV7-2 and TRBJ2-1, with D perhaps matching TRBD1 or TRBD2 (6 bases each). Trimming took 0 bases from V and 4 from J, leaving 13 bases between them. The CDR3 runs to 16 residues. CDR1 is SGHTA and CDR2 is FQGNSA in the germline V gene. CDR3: CASSLAGGEGYNEQFF. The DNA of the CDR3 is TGTGCCAGCAGCTTAGCCGGGGGCGAAGGGTACAATGAGCAGTTCTTC.

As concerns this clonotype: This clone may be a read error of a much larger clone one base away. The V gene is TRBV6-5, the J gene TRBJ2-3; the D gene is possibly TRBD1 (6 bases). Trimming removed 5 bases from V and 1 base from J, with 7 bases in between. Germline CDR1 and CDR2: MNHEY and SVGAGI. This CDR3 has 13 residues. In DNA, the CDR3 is TGTGCCAGCAGTAACAGGGGCACAGATACGCAGTATTTT. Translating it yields CASSNRGTDTQYF.

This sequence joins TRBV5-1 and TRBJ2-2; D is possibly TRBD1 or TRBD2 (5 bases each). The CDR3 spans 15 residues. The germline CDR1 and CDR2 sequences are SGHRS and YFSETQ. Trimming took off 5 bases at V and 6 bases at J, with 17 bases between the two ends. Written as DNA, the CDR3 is TGCGCCAGCAGGTCAGGGCCGACAGCGGCCGGGGAGCTGTTTTTT. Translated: CASRSGPTAAGELFF.

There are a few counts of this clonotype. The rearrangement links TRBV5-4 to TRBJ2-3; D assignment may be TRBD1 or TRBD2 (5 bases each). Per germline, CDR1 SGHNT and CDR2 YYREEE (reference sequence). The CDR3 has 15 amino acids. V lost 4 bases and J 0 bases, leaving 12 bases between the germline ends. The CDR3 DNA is TGTGCCAGCAGCCCCTTGGGACGGAGCACAGATACGCAGTATTTT. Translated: CASSPLGRSTDTQYF. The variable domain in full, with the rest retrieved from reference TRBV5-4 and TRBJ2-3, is ETGVTQSPTHLIKTRGQQVTLRCSSQSGHNTVSWYQQALGQGPQFIFQYYREEENGRGNFPPRFSGLQFPNYSSELNVNALELDDSALYLCASSPLGRSTDTQYFGPGTRLTVL.

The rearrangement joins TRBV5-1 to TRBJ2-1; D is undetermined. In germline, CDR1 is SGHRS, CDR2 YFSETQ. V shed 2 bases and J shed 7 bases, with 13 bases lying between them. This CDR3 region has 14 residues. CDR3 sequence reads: CASSFGEARNEQFF. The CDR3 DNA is TGCGCCAGCAGCTTTGGAGAGGCTAGGAATGAGCAGTTCTTC.

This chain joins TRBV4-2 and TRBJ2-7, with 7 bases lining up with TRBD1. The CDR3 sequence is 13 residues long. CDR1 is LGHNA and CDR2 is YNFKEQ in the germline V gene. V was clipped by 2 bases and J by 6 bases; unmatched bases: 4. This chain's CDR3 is CASSQRHRGEQYF. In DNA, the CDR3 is TGTGCCAGCAGCCAACGCCACAGGGGCGAGCAGTACTTC.

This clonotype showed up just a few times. The CDR3 sequence is CASNLRAGGPYSGNTIYF. As DNA, the CDR3 is TGTGCCAGCAACCTAAGGGCAGGGGGCCCATACTCTGGAAACACCATATATTTT. V and J are TRBV12-3 or TRBV12-4 and TRBJ1-3, with TRBD1 identical over 8 bases. V lost 7 bases to trimming and J lost 0 bases; unmatched junction nucleotides: 14. This CDR3 spans 18 amino acids.

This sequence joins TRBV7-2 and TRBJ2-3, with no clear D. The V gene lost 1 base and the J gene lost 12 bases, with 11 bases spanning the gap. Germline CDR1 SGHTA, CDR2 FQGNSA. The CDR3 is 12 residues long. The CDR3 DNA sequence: TGTGCCAGCAGCTTAGGAGGTGGTAATCAGTATTTT. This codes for CASSLGGGNQYF.

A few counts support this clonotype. The CDR3 loop is CATTDAGSTHNEQFF. In DNA form, the CDR3 reads TGTGCCACCACGGACGCCGGGTCGACCCACAATGAGCAGTTCTTC. This chain uses TRBV12-3 or TRBV12-4 with TRBJ2-1; D not certain. Trimming cost V 10 bases and J 5 bases, with 21 bases left between them. This CDR3 contains 15 residues.

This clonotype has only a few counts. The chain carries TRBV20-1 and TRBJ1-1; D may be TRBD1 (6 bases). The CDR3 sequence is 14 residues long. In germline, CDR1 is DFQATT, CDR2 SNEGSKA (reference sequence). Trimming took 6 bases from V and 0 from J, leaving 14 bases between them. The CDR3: CSAIKGQLNTEAFF. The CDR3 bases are TGCAGTGCAATTAAAGGACAGTTGAACACTGAAGCTTTCTTT.

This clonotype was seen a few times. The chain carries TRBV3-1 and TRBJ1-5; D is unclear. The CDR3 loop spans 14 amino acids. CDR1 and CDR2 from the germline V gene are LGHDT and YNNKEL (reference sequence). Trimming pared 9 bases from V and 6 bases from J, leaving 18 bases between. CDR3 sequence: CARIEPLGPQPQHF. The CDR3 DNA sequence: TGTGCCAGGATTGAGCCCTTGGGCCCTCAGCCCCAGCATTTT.

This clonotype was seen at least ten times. The CDR3 DNA is TGCGCCAGCAGCTTCCGGGACAGGGGCCACGAGCAGTACTTC. It is translated as CASSFRDRGHEQYF. The rearrangement links TRBV5-1 to TRBJ2-7; 10 nucleotides match TRBD1. The CDR3 is 14 amino acids. Germline V gene data show CDR1 as SGHRS and CDR2 as YFSETQ. After removal of 2 bases from V and 5 bases from J, the junction contained 4 bases not matched to a gene.

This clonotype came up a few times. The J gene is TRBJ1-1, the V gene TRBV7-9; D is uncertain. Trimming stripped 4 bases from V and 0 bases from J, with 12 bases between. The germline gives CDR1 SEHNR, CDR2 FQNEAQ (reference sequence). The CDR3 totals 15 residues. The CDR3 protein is CASSSPDGMNTEAFF. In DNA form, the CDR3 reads TGTGCCAGCAGCTCACCAGACGGCATGAACACTGAAGCTTTCTTT. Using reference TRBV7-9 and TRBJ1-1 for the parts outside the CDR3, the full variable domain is DTGVSQNPRHKITKRGQNVTFRCDPISEHNRLYWYRQTLGQGPEFLTYFQNEAQLEKSRLLSDRFSAERPKGSFSTLEIQRTEQGDSAMYLCASSSPDGMNTEAFFGQGTRLTVV.

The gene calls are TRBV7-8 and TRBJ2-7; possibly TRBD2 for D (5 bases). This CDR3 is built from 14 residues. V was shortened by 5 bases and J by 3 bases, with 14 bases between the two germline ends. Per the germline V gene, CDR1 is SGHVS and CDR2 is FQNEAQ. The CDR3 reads CASSPRRGFYEQYF. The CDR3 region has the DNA TGTGCCAGCAGCCCCCGTAGAGGGTTCTACGAGCAGTACTTC.

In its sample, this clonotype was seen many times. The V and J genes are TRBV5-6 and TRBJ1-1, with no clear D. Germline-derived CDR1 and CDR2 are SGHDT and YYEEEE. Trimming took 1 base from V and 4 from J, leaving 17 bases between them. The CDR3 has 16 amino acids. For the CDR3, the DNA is TGTGCCAGCAGCTTGAGGGTCGGATTTCCTCCCACTGAAGCTTTCTTT. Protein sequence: CASSLRVGFPPTEAFF.

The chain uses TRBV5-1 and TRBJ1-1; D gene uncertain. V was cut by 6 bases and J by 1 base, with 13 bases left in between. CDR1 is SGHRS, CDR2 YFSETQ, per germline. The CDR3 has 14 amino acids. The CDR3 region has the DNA TGCGCCAGCACCCCCGGAGGACCGAACACTGAAGCTTTCTTT. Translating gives CASTPGGPNTEAFF.

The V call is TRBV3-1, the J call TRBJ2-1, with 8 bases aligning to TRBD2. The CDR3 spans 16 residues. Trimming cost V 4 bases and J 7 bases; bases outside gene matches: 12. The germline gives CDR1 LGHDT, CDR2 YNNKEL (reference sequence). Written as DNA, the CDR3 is TGTGCCAGCAGCCTCCCCGGGACTAGGATTCGGAATGAGCAGTTCTTC. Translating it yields CASSLPGTRIRNEQFF.